Following are 11 T cell receptor beta chains from one sample sequenced in a study of shared T cell receptors in the human thymus. The method was immunoSEQ multiplex PCR; TCRdb's version includes in-frame clones alone and lacks a portion of them. In the table there are hundreds of thousands of clones, around 89% of which are singletons. This same sample was also taken into another study, of human thymus T cells.

Sequencing was performed on thymocytes. Source of these receptors: a boy under two years old with a congenital heart defect.

To note about this clone: This CDR3 is also generated by other DNA sequences in the sample. V is TRBV4-3 and J is TRBJ2-5; D gene ambiguous. The V gene's germline CDR1 is LGHNA and CDR2 YSLEER. The CDR3 is made up of 12 amino acids. The V and J ends lost 0 bases and 4 bases respectively, with 3 bases between them. The CDR3 region is CASSQDRETQYF. The CDR3, as DNA: TGCGCCAGCAGCCAAGATAGAGAGACCCAGTACTTC.

The gene calls are TRBV5-8 and TRBJ2-5; weak D call: TRBD2 (5 bases). Germline CDR1 and CDR2: SGHTS and YDEGEE. The V end was cut by 8 bases, the J end by 2 bases, with 10 bases between. The CDR3 spans 12 residues. CDR3 loop: CARRTGQETQYF. CDR3 DNA sequence: TGTGCCAGGAGGACGGGACAAGAGACCCAGTACTTC.

The chain has TRBV11-2 and TRBJ2-7, with 7 bases identical to TRBD2. Per the germline V gene, CDR1 is SGHAT and CDR2 is FQNNGV. Trimming removed 1 base from V and 12 bases from J; junction bases left unmatched: 9. The CDR3 runs to 13 residues. CDR3 in amino acids: CASSLGLAELGYF. Here the CDR3 DNA reads TGTGCCAGCAGCTTAGGGCTAGCGGAACTAGGGTACTTC.

The chain carries TRBV5-1 and TRBJ2-3, with 11 positions matching TRBD2. V gave up 1 base and J gave up 2 bases; unmatched junction bases: 12. There are 19 residues in the CDR3. Germline V CDR1 and CDR2: SGHRS, YFSETQ. The CDR3 bases are TGCGCCAGCAGCTTGCGTGGGACTAGCGGCCCCATCCCCACAGATACGCAGTATTTT. The encoded protein is CASSLRGTSGPIPTDTQYF.

In DNA, the CDR3 is TGTGCCTGGACTGCCCTAAAAACCTCTAGCGACAAGGGGGCAGAGACCCAGTACTTC. This translates into CAWTALKTSSDKGAETQYF. The gene calls are TRBV30 and TRBJ2-5; D possibly corresponds to TRBD1 (7 bases). Germline loops: CDR1 GTSNPN, CDR2 SVGIG (reference sequence). This CDR3 is built from 19 residues. The ends were cut back, 4 bases at V and 4 bases at J, with 31 bases in the middle.

V gene TRBV5-1 combines with J gene TRBJ1-1; D ambiguous. Germline-derived CDR1 and CDR2 are SGHRS and YFSETQ. With 7 bases removed from V and 5 bases from J, the gap between germline ends came to 15 bases. The CDR3 sequence is 13 residues long. The DNA of the CDR3 is TGCGCCAGCGGTCCAGGCCCTGGGACTGAAGCTTTCTTT. This sequence encodes CASGPGPGTEAFF.

The genes are TRBV29-1 and TRBJ2-5; 10 positions agree with TRBD1. The CDR3 has 14 residues. The germline CDR1 and CDR2 sequences are SQVTM and ANQGSEA. Germline trimming cut 5 bases from V and 5 bases from J; bases unmatched to any gene: 8. The CDR3 DNA follows: TGCAGCGTTTTGGGACAGGGGTTCGGGGAGACCCAGTACTTC. Residues: CSVLGQGFGETQYF.

The chain has TRBV10-1 and TRBJ2-7; the match to TRBD1 covers 9 bases. V shed 2 bases, J shed 5 bases, and the junction held 4 bases outside the gene matches. Germline CDR1 reads WNHNN; CDR2 reads SYGVQD (reference sequence). This CDR3 has 14 amino acids. CDR3: CASSETGGEDEQYF. The CDR3 DNA reads TGCGCCAGCAGTGAGACAGGGGGCGAGGACGAGCAGTACTTC.

V gene TRBV4-3 combines with J gene TRBJ2-1; the match to TRBD2 covers 7 bases. This CDR3 has 15 amino acids. Germline CDR1 LGHNA, CDR2 YSLEER. J was trimmed by 9 bases and V by 4 bases; bases with no gene match: 12. CDR3 coding DNA: TGCGCCAGCAGCCCCGTCGGAACGGGAGGCGCTGAGCAGTTCTTC. Its protein is CASSPVGTGGAEQFF.

The chain recombines TRBV27 with TRBJ2-2; maybe TRBD1 (5 bases). V was pared by 1 base and J by 4 bases, with 10 bases between. Looked up from germline, CDR1 is MNHEY and CDR2 is SMNVEV (reference sequence). The CDR3 length is 15 residues. CDR3 sequence: CASSLYQGRTGELFF. The CDR3 region has the DNA TGTGCCAGCAGTTTATATCAGGGCCGCACCGGGGAGCTGTTTTTT.

This clone was observed once. The CDR3 protein is CASSVRGGTEAFF. The CDR3 DNA reads TGTGCCAGCAGTGTCCGAGGAGGGACTGAAGCTTTCTTT. The chain has TRBV28 and TRBJ1-1; D is unresolved. This CDR3 contains 13 residues. Deletions cut 5 bases from V and 5 bases from J, with 12 bases between. CDR1 and CDR2 from the germline V gene are MDHEN and SYDVKM.